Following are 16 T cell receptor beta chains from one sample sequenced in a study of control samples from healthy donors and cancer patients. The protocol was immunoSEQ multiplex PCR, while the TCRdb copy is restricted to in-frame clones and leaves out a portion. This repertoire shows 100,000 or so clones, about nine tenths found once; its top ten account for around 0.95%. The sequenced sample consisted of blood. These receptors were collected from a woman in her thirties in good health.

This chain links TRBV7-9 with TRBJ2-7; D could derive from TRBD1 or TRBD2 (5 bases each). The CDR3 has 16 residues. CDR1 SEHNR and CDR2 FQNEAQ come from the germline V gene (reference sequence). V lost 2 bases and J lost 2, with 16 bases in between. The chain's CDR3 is CASSLYGAGNPYEQYF. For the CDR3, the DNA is TGTGCCAGCAGCTTATACGGGGCAGGGAATCCCTACGAGCAGTACTTC.

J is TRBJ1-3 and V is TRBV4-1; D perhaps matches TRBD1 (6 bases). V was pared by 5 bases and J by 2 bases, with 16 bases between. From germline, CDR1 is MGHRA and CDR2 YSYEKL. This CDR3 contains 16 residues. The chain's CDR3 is CASSLQGGGAGNTIYF. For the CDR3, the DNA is TGCGCCAGCAGCTTACAGGGTGGAGGTGCTGGAAACACCATATATTTT.

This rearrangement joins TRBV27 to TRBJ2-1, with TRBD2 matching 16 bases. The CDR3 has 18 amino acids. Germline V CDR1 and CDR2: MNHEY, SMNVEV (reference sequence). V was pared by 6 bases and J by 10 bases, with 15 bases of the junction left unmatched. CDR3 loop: CASRPGTSGGAGLNEQFF. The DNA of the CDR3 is TGTGCCAGCAGGCCGGGGACTAGCGGGGGGGCGGGACTCAACGAGCAGTTCTTC.

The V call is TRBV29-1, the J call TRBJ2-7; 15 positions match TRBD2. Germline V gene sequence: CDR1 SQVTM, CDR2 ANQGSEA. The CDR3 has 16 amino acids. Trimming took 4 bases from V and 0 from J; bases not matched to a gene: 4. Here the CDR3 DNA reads TGCAGCGTTGGGGGACTAGCGGGAGGCCACTCCTACGAGCAGTACTTC. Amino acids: CSVGGLAGGHSYEQYF.

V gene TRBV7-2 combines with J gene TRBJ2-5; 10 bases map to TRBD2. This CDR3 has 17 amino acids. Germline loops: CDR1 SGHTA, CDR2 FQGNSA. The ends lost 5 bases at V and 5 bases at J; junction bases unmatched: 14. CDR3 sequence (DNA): TGTGCCAGCAGCCCTGGTTGGCAAGCGGGGGGGCGGGAGACCCAGTACTTC. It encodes CASSPGWQAGGRETQYF.

The CDR3 bases are TGTGCCAGCAGCCACGGGACAGGATTCTATGGCTACACCTTC. Its protein is CASSHGTGFYGYTF. This rearrangement joins TRBV5-5 to TRBJ1-2; 8 positions match TRBD1. V dropped 4 bases and J dropped 4; count of bases not matched to a gene: 6. The V gene's germline CDR1 is SGHKS and CDR2 YYEKEE (reference sequence). The CDR3 runs to 14 residues.

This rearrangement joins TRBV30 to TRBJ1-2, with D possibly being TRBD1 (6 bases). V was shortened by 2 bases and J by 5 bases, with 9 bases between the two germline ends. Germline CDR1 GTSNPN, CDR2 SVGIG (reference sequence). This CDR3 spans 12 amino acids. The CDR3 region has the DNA TGTGCCTGGAGTCCCGGGACATATGGCTACACCTTC. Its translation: CAWSPGTYGYTF.

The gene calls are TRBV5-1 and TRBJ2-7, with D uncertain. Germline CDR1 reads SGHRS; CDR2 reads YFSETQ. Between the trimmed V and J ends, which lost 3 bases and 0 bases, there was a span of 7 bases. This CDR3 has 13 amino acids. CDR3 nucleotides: TGCGCCAGCAGCTCGACCGTCTCCTACGAGCAGTACTTC. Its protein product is CASSSTVSYEQYF.

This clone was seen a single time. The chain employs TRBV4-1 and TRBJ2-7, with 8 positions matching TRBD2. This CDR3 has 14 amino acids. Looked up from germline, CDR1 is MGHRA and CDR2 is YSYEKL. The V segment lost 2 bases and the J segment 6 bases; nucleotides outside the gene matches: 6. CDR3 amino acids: CASSQLRGEGEQYF. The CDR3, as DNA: TGCGCCAGCAGCCAACTGCGGGGGGAAGGCGAGCAGTACTTC.

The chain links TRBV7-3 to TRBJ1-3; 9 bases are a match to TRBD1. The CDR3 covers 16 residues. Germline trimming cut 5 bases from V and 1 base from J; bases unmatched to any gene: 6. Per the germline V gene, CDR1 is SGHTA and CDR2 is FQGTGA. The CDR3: CASSPGTGLSGNTIYF. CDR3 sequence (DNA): TGTGCCAGCAGCCCGGGGACAGGGTTGTCTGGAAACACCATATATTTT.

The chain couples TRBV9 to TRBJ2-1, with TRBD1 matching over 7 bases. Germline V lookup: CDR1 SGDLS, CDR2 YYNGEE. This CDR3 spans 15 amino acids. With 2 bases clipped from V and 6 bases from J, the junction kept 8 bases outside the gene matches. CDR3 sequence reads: CASSVGQYLSNEQFF. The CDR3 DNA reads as TGTGCCAGCAGCGTGGGACAGTACCTTTCCAATGAGCAGTTCTTC.

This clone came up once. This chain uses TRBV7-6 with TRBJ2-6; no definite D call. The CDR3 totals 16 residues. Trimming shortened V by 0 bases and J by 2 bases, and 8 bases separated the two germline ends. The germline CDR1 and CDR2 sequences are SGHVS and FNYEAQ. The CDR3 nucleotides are TGTGCCAGCAGCTTAGCTGCTCGCGCTGGGGCCAACGTCCTGACTTTC. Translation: CASSLAARAGANVLTF.

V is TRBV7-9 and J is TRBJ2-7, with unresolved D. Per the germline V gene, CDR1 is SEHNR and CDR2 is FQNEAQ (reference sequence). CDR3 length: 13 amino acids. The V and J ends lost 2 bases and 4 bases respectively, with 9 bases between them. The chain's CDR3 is CASSLSGHYEQYF. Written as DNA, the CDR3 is TGTGCCAGCAGCTTAAGTGGCCATTACGAGCAGTACTTC.

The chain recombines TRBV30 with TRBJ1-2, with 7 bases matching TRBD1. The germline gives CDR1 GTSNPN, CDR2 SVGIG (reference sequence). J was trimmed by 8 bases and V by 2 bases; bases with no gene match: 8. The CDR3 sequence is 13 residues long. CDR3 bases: TGTGCCTGGAGTCAAACAGGGGTGGGGGGCTACACCTTC. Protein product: CAWSQTGVGGYTF. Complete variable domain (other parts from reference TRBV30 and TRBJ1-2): SQTIHQWPATLVQPVGSPLSLECTVEGTSNPNLYWYRQAAGRGLQLLFYSVGIGQISSEVPQNLSASRPQDRQFILSSKKLLLSDSGFYLCAWSQTGVGGYTFGSGTRLTVV.

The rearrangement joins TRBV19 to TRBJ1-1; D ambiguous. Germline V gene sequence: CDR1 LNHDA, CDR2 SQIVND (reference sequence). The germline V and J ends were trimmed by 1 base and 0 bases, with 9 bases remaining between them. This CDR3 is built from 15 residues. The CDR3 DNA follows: TGTGCCAGTAGTATAGGTCAACACCTGAACACTGAAGCTTTCTTT. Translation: CASSIGQHLNTEAFF.

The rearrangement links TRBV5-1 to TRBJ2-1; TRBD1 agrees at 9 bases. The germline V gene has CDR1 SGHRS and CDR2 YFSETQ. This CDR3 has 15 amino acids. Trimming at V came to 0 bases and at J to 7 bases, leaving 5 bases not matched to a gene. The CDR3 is CASSLVQGALNEQFF. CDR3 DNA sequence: TGCGCCAGCAGCTTGGTACAGGGGGCTTTAAATGAGCAGTTCTTC.